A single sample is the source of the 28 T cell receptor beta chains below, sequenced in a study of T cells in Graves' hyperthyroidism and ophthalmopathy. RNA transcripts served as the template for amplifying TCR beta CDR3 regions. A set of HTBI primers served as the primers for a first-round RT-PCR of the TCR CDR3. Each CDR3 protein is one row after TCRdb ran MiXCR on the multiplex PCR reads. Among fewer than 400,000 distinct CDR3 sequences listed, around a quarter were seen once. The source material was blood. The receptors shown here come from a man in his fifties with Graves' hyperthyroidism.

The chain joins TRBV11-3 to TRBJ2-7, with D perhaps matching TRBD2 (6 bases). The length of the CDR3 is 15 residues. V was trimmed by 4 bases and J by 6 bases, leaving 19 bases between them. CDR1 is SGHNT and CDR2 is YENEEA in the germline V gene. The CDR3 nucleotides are TGTGCCAGCAGCTCATCCGGGAGTTGGGGACGCGAGCAGTACTTC. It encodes CASSSSGSWGREQYF.

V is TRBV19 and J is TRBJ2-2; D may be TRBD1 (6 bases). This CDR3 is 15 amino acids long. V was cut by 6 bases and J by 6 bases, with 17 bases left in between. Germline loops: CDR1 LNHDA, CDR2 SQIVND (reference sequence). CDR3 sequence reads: CASRPGAGGAGELFF. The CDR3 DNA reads TGTGCCAGTAGACCCGGGGCTGGGGGCGCCGGGGAGCTGTTTTTT. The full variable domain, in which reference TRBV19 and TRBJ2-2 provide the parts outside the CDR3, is DGGITQSPKYLFRKEGQNVTLSCEQNLNHDAMYWYRQDPGQGLRLIYYSQIVNDFQKGDIAEGYSVSREKKESFPLTVTSAQKNPTAFYLCASRPGAGGAGELFFGEGSRLTVL.

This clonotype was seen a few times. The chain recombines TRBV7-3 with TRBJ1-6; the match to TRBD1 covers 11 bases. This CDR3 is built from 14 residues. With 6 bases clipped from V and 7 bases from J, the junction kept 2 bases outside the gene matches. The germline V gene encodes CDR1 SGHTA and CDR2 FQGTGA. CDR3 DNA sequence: TGTGCCAGCAGTCGGACAGGGGGCAATTCACCCCTCCACTTT. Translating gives CASSRTGGNSPLHF.

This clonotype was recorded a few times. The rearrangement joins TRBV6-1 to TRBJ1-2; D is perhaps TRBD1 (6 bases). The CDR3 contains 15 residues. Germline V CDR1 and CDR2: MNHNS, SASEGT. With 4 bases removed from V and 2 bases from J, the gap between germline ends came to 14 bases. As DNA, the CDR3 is TGTGCCAGCAGTGGATACCCACAGGGAAACTATGGCTACACCTTC. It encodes CASSGYPQGNYGYTF.

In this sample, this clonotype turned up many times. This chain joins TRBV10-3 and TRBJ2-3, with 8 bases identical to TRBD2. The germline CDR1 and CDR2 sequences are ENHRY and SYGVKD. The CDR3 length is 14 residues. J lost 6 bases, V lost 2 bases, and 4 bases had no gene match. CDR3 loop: CAISEREGQDTQYF. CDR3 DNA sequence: TGTGCCATCAGTGAGCGGGAGGGCCAGGATACGCAGTATTTT.

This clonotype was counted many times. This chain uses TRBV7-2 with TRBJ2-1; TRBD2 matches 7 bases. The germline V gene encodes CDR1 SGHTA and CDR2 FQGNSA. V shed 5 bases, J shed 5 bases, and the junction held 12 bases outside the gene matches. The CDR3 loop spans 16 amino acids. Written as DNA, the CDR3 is TGTGCCAGCAGCCATTACTGGGCTAGCGGTGACAATGAGCAGTTCTTC. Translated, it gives CASSHYWASGDNEQFF.

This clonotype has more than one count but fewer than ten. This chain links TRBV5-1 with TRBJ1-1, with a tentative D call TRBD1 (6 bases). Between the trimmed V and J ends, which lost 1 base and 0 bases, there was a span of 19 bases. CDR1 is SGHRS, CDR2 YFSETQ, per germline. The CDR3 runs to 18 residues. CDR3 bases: TGCGCCAGCAGCTTGTCTCCACAGGGAACTCTCATGAACACTGAAGCTTTCTTT. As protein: CASSLSPQGTLMNTEAFF.

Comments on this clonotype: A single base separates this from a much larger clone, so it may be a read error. The CDR3 is CASRFGTANEQFF. CDR3 in DNA: TGTGCCAGCAGATTTGGGACGGCTAATGAGCAGTTCTTC. The chain uses TRBV6-1 and TRBJ2-1; D is perhaps TRBD1 or TRBD2 (5 bases each). The CDR3 spans 13 residues. Germline CDR1 and CDR2: MNHNS and SASEGT. Trimming took 6 bases from V and 7 from J, leaving 13 bases between them.

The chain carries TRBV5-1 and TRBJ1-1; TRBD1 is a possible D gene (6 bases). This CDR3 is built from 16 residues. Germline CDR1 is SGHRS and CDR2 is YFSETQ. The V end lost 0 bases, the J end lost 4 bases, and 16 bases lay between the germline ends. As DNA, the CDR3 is TGCGCCAGCAGCTTGGAGGGGGGGCAGGGCGGCACTGAAGCTTTCTTT. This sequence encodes CASSLEGGQGGTEAFF. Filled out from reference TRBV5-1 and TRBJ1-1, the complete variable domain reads KAGVTQTPRYLIKTRGQQVTLSCSPISGHRSVSWYQQTPGQGLQFLFEYFSETQRNKGNFPGRFSGRQFSNSRSEMNVSTLELGDSALYLCASSLEGGQGGTEAFFGQGTRLTVV.

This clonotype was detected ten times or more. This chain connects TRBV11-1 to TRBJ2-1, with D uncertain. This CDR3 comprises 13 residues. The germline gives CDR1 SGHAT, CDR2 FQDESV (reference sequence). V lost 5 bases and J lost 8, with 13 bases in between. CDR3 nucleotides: TGTGCCAGCAGCCGTCCGTCAGCTCATGAGCAGTTCTTC. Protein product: CASSRPSAHEQFF.

CDR3 in amino acids: CASTQQATHEELFF. The DNA of the CDR3 is TGTGCCAGCACCCAACAGGCGACACATGAGGAGCTGTTTTTT. The gene calls are TRBV6-1 and TRBJ2-2, with D tentatively TRBD1 (5 bases). The V end was cut by 7 bases, the J end by 10 bases, with 19 bases between. This CDR3 spans 14 amino acids. Per the germline V gene, CDR1 is MNHNS and CDR2 is SASEGT.

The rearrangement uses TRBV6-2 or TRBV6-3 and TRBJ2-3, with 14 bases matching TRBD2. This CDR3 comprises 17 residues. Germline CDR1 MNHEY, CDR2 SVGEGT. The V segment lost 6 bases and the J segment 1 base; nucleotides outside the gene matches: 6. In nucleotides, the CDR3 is TGTGCCAGCAGGGCTCCGGGACTAGCGGGGGGCACAGATACGCAGTATTTT. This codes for CASRAPGLAGGTDTQYF.

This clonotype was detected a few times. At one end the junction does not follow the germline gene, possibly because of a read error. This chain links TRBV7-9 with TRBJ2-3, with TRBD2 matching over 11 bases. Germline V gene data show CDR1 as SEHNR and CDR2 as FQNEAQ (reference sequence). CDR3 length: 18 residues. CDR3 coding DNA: TGTGCCAGCAGCCTAGCGGGACTAGCGGCTCCTAGCACAGATACGCAGTATTTT. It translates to CASSLAGLAAPSTDTQYF. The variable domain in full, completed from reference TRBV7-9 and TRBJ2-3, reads DTGVSQNPRHKITKRGQNVTFRCDPISEHNRLYWYRQTLGQGPEFLTYFQNEAQLEKSRLLSDRFSAERPKGSFSTLEIQRTEQGDSAMYLCASSLAGLAAPSTDTQYFGPGTRLTVL.

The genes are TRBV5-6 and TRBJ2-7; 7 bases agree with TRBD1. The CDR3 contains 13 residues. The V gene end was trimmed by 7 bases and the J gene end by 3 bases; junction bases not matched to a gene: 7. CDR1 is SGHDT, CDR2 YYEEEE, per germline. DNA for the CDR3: TGTGCCAGCTCGACAGGGACCCTCTACGAGCAGTACTTC. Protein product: CASSTGTLYEQYF.

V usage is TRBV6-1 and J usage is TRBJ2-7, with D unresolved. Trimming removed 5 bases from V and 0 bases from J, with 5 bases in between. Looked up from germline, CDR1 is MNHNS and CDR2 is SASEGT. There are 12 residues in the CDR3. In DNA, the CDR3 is TGTGCCAGCAGTTCCCTCTCCTACGAGCAGTACTTC. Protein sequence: CASSSLSYEQYF.

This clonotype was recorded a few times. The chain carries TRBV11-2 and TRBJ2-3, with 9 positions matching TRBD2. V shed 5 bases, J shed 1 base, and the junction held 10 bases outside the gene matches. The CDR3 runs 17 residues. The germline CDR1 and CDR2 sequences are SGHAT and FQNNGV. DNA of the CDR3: TGTGCCAGCAGCCCCACTAATGGCGGGAGGGGCACAGATACGCAGTATTTT. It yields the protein CASSPTNGGRGTDTQYF.

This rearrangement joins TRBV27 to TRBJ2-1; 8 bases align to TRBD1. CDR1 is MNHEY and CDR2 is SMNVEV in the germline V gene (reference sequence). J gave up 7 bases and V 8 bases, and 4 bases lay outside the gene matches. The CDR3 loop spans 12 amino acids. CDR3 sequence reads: CASQQGGNEQFF. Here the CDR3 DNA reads TGTGCCAGCCAACAGGGGGGAAATGAGCAGTTCTTC.

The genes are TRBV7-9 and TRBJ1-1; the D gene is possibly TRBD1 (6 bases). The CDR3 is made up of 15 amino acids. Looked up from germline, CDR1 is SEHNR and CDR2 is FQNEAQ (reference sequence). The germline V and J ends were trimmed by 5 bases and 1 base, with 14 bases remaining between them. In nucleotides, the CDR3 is TGTGCCAGCAGCCCGCTCGGACAGCCGAACACTGAAGCTTTCTTT. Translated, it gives CASSPLGQPNTEAFF.

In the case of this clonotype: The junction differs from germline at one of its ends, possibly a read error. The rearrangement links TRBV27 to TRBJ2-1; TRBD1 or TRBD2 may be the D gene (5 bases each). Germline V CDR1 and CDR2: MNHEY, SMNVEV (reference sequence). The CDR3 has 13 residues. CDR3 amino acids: CASGASSFNEQFF. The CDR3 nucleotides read TGTGCCAGCGGGGCTAGCTCCTTCAATGAGCAGTTCTTC.

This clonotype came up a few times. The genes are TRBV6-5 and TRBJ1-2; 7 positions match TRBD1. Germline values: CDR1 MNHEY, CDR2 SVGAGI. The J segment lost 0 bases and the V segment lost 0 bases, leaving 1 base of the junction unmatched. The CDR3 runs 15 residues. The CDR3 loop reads CASSYSGQPNYGYTF. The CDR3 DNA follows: TGTGCCAGCAGTTACTCGGGACAGCCTAACTATGGCTACACCTTC.

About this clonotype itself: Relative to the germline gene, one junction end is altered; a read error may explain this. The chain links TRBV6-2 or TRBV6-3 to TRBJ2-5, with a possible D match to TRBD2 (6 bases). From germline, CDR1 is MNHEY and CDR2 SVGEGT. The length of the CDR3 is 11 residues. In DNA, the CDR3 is TGTGCCAGCAGCTCTCGCGGGACCGAGTACTTC. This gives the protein CASSSRGTEYF.

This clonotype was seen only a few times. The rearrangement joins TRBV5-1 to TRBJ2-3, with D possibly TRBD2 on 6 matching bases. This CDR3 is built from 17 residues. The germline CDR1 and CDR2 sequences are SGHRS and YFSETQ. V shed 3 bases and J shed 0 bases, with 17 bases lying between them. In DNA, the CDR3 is TGCGCCAGCAGCTCTTACAACCGGGGGACTAGCACAGATACGCAGTATTTT. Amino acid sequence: CASSSYNRGTSTDTQYF.

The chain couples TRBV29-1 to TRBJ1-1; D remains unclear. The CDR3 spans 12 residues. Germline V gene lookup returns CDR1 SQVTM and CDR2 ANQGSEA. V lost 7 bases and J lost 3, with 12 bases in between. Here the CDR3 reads CSADMYYTEAFF. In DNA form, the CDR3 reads TGCAGCGCAGACATGTATTACACTGAAGCTTTCTTT.

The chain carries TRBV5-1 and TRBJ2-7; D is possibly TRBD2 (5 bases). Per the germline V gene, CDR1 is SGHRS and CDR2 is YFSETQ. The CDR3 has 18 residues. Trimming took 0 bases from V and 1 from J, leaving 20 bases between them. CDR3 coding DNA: TGCGCCAGCAGCTTGGGGCCGGGGAGCGGCGATAGTTCCTACGAGCAGTACTTC. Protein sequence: CASSLGPGSGDSSYEQYF.

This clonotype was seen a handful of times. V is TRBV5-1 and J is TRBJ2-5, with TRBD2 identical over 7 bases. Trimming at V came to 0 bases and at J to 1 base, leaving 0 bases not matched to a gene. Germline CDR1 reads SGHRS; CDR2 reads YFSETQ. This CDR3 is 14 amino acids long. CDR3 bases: TGCGCCAGCAGCTTGGCTAGCGGCCAAGAGACCCAGTACTTC. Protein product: CASSLASGQETQYF.

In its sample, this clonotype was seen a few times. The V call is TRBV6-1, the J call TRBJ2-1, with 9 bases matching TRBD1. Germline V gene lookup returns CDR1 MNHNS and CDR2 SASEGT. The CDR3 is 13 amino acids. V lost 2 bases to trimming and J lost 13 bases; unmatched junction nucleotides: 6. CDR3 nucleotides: TGTGCCAGCAGTGAATGGGGACAGGGACCTCAGTTCTTC. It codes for CASSEWGQGPQFF.

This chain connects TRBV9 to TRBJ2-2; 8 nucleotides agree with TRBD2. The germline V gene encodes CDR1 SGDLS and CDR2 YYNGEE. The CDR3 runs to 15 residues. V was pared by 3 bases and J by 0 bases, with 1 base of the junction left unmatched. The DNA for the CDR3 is TGTGCCAGCAGCGATAGCGGGACGAACACCGGGGAGCTGTTTTTT. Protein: CASSDSGTNTGELFF.

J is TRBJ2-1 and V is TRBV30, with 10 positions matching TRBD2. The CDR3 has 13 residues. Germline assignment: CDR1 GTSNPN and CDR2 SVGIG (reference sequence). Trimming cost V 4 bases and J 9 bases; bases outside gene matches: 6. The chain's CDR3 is CAWKSGRAFEQFF. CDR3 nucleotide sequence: TGTGCCTGGAAAAGCGGGAGGGCCTTTGAGCAGTTCTTC.